Below are 27 T cell receptor beta chains sequenced from a single sample in a study of blood T cell repertoires in COVID-19. The data were produced by immunoSEQ multiplex PCR, yet TCRdb's version contains in-frame clones alone and is incomplete. The sample has approximately 300,000 clones, approximately 85% seen once. Sequencing used PBMCs or T cells enriched from blood (not recorded which). The receptor source for this set is a woman in her twenties or thirties who had recovered from COVID-19.

CDR3 in amino acids: CASSPIGGFTNYGYTF. CDR3 DNA sequence: TGTGCCAGCAGTCCGATAGGGGGATTTACTAACTATGGCTACACCTTC. The chain is built from TRBV28 and TRBJ1-2; D may be TRBD1 (6 bases). This CDR3 is 16 amino acids long. CDR1 MDHEN and CDR2 SYDVKM come from the germline V gene. Between the trimmed V and J ends, which lost 5 bases and 0 bases, there was a span of 16 bases.

The table lists this clone with a count of one. The chain couples TRBV3-1 (or the pseudogene TRBV3-2) to TRBJ2-4; 8 nucleotides align to TRBD1. The CDR3 extends over 13 amino acids. V shed 4 bases and J 8 bases; nucleotides not matched to a gene: 4. CDR1 is LGHDT and CDR2 is YNNKEL in the germline V gene (reference sequence). Here the CDR3 DNA reads TGTGCCAGCAGCCTCCAGGGGGCGGACATTCAGTACTTC. It yields the protein CASSLQGADIQYF.

The chain employs TRBV2 and TRBJ2-5, with a possible D match to TRBD2 (6 bases). The V gene's germline CDR1 is SNHLY and CDR2 FYNNEI. Trimming left V 6 bases short and J 5 bases short, with 16 bases between. The CDR3 is made up of 14 amino acids. CDR3 amino acids: CASSKGLAVETQYF. The CDR3 bases are TGTGCCAGCAGCAAGGGACTTGCGGTGGAGACCCAGTACTTC.

The rearrangement links TRBV5-1 to TRBJ2-5; 11 nucleotides agree with TRBD1. Germline V gene data show CDR1 as SGHRS and CDR2 as YFSETQ. This CDR3 is built from 17 residues. Trimming at V came to 1 base and at J to 5 bases, leaving 10 bases not matched to a gene. CDR3 nucleotide sequence: TGCGCCAGCAGCTTGACCCAGGGACAGGGGGAACTGGAGACCCAGTACTTC. Encoded protein: CASSLTQGQGELETQYF.

The genes are TRBV28 and TRBJ2-7; D is perhaps TRBD2 (7 bases). The germline V and J ends were trimmed by 7 bases and 3 bases, with 19 bases remaining between them. The CDR3 spans 15 residues. CDR1 is MDHEN, CDR2 SYDVKM, per germline. The CDR3 region is CASTPGGPRFYEQYF. As DNA, the CDR3 is TGTGCCAGCACCCCCGGGGGGCCCCGCTTCTACGAGCAGTACTTC.

This sequence joins TRBV27 and TRBJ2-5; 15 nucleotides match TRBD2. The CDR3 has 15 residues. Germline V lookup: CDR1 MNHEY, CDR2 SMNVEV (reference sequence). The V gene end was trimmed by 5 bases and the J gene end by 4 bases; junction bases not matched to a gene: 2. In DNA, the CDR3 is TGTGCCAGCAGTGGACTAGCGGGAGGGCCAGAGACCCAGTACTTC. Protein product: CASSGLAGGPETQYF.

The chain joins TRBV5-4 to TRBJ1-2; D remains unclear. The CDR3 is made up of 13 amino acids. Deletions cut 0 bases from V and 6 bases from J, with 9 bases between. Germline assignment: CDR1 SGHNT and CDR2 YYREEE (reference sequence). The CDR3 sequence is CASSLVGSNGYTF. In DNA, the CDR3 is TGTGCCAGCAGCTTGGTGGGCAGCAATGGCTACACCTTC.

About this clone itself: The same CDR3 is also encoded by other DNA sequences in this sample. The rearrangement joins TRBV5-1 to TRBJ1-5; D is uncertain. CDR1 and CDR2 (germline): SGHRS, YFSETQ. The V and J ends lost 0 bases and 0 bases respectively, with 4 bases between them. This CDR3 spans 14 amino acids. CDR3 in amino acids: CASSLDSSNQPQHF. DNA for the CDR3: TGCGCCAGCAGCTTGGACTCTAGCAATCAGCCCCAGCATTTT.

The V call is TRBV30, the J call TRBJ1-2; 9 bases are shared with TRBD1. In germline, CDR1 is GTSNPN, CDR2 SVGIG (reference sequence). Trimming cost V 2 bases and J 8 bases; bases outside gene matches: 12. This CDR3 has 15 residues. CDR3 bases: TGTGCCTGGAGTACCCGGACAGGGGACATAGAGGGCTACACCTTC. This sequence encodes CAWSTRTGDIEGYTF.

CDR3 residues: CASSYPRQGGTGELFF. The CDR3 nucleotides are TGTGCCAGCAGTTACCCGCGACAGGGGGGAACCGGGGAGCTGTTTTTT. The chain carries TRBV6-5 and TRBJ2-2, with 9 positions matching TRBD1. The V gene end was trimmed by 2 bases and the J gene end by 5 bases; junction bases not matched to a gene: 6. Germline V gene sequence: CDR1 MNHEY, CDR2 SVGAGI. This CDR3 comprises 16 residues.

V usage is TRBV7-9 and J usage is TRBJ1-4; possible D gene TRBD1, 6 bases. The germline V gene encodes CDR1 SEHNR and CDR2 FQNEAQ (reference sequence). Trimming took off 7 bases at V and 7 bases at J, with 13 bases between the two ends. CDR3 size: 13 residues. The CDR3 nucleotides read TGTGCCAGCATGGGCAACAGGGTTGAAAAACTGTTTTTT. This translates into CASMGNRVEKLFF. Using reference TRBV7-9 and TRBJ1-4 for the parts outside the CDR3, the full variable domain is DTGVSQNPRHKITKRGQNVTFRCDPISEHNRLYWYRQTLGQGPEFLTYFQNEAQLEKSRLLSDRFSAERPKGSFSTLEIQRTEQGDSAMYLCASMGNRVEKLFFGSGTQLSVL.

This clone showed up just a few times. This CDR3 is CATSRDIQSYEQYF. The CDR3 DNA sequence: TGTGCCACCAGCAGAGATATACAGTCCTACGAGCAGTACTTC. The genes are TRBV15 and TRBJ2-7; D is undetermined. Trimming shortened V by 0 bases and J by 1 base, and 7 bases separated the two germline ends. Germline lookup yields CDR1 LNHNV and CDR2 YYDKDF (reference sequence). There are 14 residues in the CDR3. Drawing the rest from reference TRBV15 and TRBJ2-7, the complete variable domain is DAMVIQNPRYQVTQFGKPVTLSCSQTLNHNVMYWYQQKSSQAPKLLFHYYDKDFNNEADTPDNFQSRRPNTSFCFLDIRSPGLGDTAMYLCATSRDIQSYEQYFGPGTRLTVT.

V is TRBV6-5 and J is TRBJ2-1; tentative D call: TRBD1 (6 bases). CDR3 size: 15 residues. Germline V gene data show CDR1 as MNHEY and CDR2 as SVGAGI. Trimming removed 5 bases at V and 2 bases at J, with 13 bases between. In nucleotides, the CDR3 is TGTGCCAGCAGTCAGGCACAGGGCACCTACAATGAGCAGTTCTTC. This encodes CASSQAQGTYNEQFF.

This chain uses TRBV4-1 with TRBJ1-2; 11 positions match TRBD1. Germline CDR1 MGHRA, CDR2 YSYEKL. This CDR3 is 16 amino acids long. The V and J ends lost 3 bases and 8 bases, in that order; junction bases with no gene match: 11. In nucleotides, the CDR3 is TGCGCCAGCAGCCACAACTCCGGGACAGGGGGATCCGGCTACACCTTC. Its protein is CASSHNSGTGGSGYTF.

The gene calls are TRBV28 and TRBJ1-2, with D uncertain. Trimming pared 5 bases from V and 2 bases from J, leaving 6 bases between. The CDR3 loop spans 12 amino acids. Germline CDR1 is MDHEN and CDR2 is SYDVKM. CDR3 coding DNA: TGTGCCAGCAGTGCCGAGAACTATGGCTACACCTTC. Translating it yields CASSAENYGYTF.

The V and J genes are TRBV27 and TRBJ1-1; a weak D match, TRBD1 (6 bases). Germline V gene lookup returns CDR1 MNHEY and CDR2 SMNVEV (reference sequence). V was pared by 7 bases and J by 6 bases, with 15 bases between. This CDR3 has 13 amino acids. The DNA of the CDR3 is TGTGCCAGCAACTTCAGGGGAAAGTCTGAAGCTTTCTTT. Its translation: CASNFRGKSEAFF.

CDR3 DNA: TGTGCCAGCAGCTTCACAGGGACCTACGAGCAGTACTTC. Its protein is CASSFTGTYEQYF. The chain joins TRBV7-9 to TRBJ2-7, with D tentatively TRBD1 (6 bases). Looked up from germline, CDR1 is SEHNR and CDR2 is FQNEAQ (reference sequence). Trimming left V 3 bases short and J 2 bases short, with 8 bases between. The CDR3 is made up of 13 amino acids. Together with reference TRBV7-9 and TRBJ2-7, the CDR3 gives the full variable domain: DTGVSQNPRHKITKRGQNVTFRCDPISEHNRLYWYRQTLGQGPEFLTYFQNEAQLEKSRLLSDRFSAERPKGSFSTLEIQRTEQGDSAMYLCASSFTGTYEQYFGPGTRLTVT.

The V and J genes are TRBV30 and TRBJ1-4; D unresolved. The V gene lost 8 bases and the J gene lost 0 bases, with 10 bases spanning the gap. Germline V gives CDR1 GTSNPN, CDR2 SVGIG (reference sequence). This CDR3 region has 13 residues. The CDR3 reads CARAGATNEKLFF. For the CDR3, the DNA is TGTGCCCGGGCGGGAGCAACTAATGAAAAACTGTTTTTT.

This chain links TRBV2 with TRBJ2-7; D perhaps matches TRBD1 (5 bases). The germline V gene encodes CDR1 SNHLY and CDR2 FYNNEI. The CDR3 runs to 12 residues. Trimming shortened V by 8 bases and J by 4 bases, and 12 bases separated the two germline ends. CDR3 amino acids: CASRLGVYEQYF. In DNA form, the CDR3 reads TGTGCCAGCCGTCTAGGGGTTTACGAGCAGTACTTC.

The rearrangement joins TRBV2 to TRBJ2-2; D may be TRBD2 (5 bases). Trimming stripped 4 bases from V and 4 bases from J, with 7 bases between. The germline V gene encodes CDR1 SNHLY and CDR2 FYNNEI. The CDR3 runs to 13 residues. The CDR3 DNA sequence: TGTGCCAGCAGTGGGACTTCCACCGGGGAGCTGTTTTTT. Its protein is CASSGTSTGELFF.

CDR3 bases: TGTGCCAGCAAAGAAGCGGGGGGGCTATCAGGTGAGCAGTTCTTC. Its translation: CASKEAGGLSGEQFF. The V call is TRBV4-2, the J call TRBJ2-1; TRBD2 agrees at 10 bases. The CDR3 runs 15 residues. CDR1 is LGHNA, CDR2 YNFKEQ, per germline. The ends lost 7 bases at V and 9 bases at J; junction bases unmatched: 12.

CDR3 in DNA: TGTGCCAGCAGCTTTATAGGGACAGGAGGCTACACCTTC. This translates into CASSFIGTGGYTF. The chain carries TRBV5-4 and TRBJ1-2; 8 nucleotides line up with TRBD1. The germline V gene encodes CDR1 SGHNT and CDR2 YYREEE (reference sequence). J was trimmed by 8 bases and V by 2 bases; bases with no gene match: 5. The CDR3 is made up of 13 amino acids.

V and J are TRBV30 and TRBJ2-1; 9 bases are a match to TRBD1. There are 14 residues in the CDR3. Germline V gene lookup returns CDR1 GTSNPN and CDR2 SVGIG (reference sequence). V dropped 4 bases and J dropped 1; count of bases not matched to a gene: 2. This chain's CDR3 is CAWTTGGSYNEQFF. DNA of the CDR3: TGTGCCTGGACGACAGGGGGATCCTACAATGAGCAGTTCTTC. Full variable domain (missing parts from reference TRBV30 and TRBJ2-1): SQTIHQWPATLVQPVGSPLSLECTVEGTSNPNLYWYRQAAGRGLQLLFYSVGIGQISSEVPQNLSASRPQDRQFILSSKKLLLSDSGFYLCAWTTGGSYNEQFFGPGTRLTVL.

This clone was seen only a few times. The chain carries TRBV19 and TRBJ1-1; D uncertain. CDR1 and CDR2 (germline): LNHDA, SQIVND (reference sequence). CDR3 length equals 12 residues. With 6 bases removed from V and 0 bases from J, the gap between germline ends came to 5 bases. Here the CDR3 reads CASRTLNTEAFF. In nucleotides, the CDR3 is TGTGCCAGTAGAACACTGAACACTGAAGCTTTCTTT. The entire variable domain, with the rest obtained from reference TRBV19 and TRBJ1-1, is as follows: DGGITQSPKYLFRKEGQNVTLSCEQNLNHDAMYWYRQDPGQGLRLIYYSQIVNDFQKGDIAEGYSVSREKKESFPLTVTSAQKNPTAFYLCASRTLNTEAFFGQGTRLTVV.

The chain uses TRBV5-1 and TRBJ2-2, with D possibly TRBD1 on 6 matching bases. V lost 5 bases and J lost 2, with 16 bases in between. Germline V gene sequence: CDR1 SGHRS, CDR2 YFSETQ. The CDR3 consists of 16 residues. Written as DNA, the CDR3 is TGCGCCAGCAGTCTTCAGGGGACGGGAAACACCGGGGAGCTGTTTTTT. Amino acids: CASSLQGTGNTGELFF.

This clone showed up just a few times. The chain links TRBV27 to TRBJ2-2, with D possibly TRBD2 on 7 matching bases. CDR3 size: 13 residues. Trimming pared 1 base from V and 11 bases from J, leaving 11 bases between. Germline values: CDR1 MNHEY, CDR2 SMNVEV (reference sequence). DNA of the CDR3: TGTGCCAGCAGTTTATGGGGGGGGCCCGAGCTGTTTTTT. This codes for CASSLWGGPELFF.

V gene TRBV11-2 combines with J gene TRBJ2-2; 10 positions agree with TRBD2. The junction had 3 bases not matched to a gene; V was cut back by 5 bases and J by 0 bases. CDR1 and CDR2 from the germline V gene are SGHAT and FQNNGV. The CDR3 covers 16 residues. CDR3 protein: CASSLSGRANTGELFF. The CDR3 coding sequence is TGTGCCAGCAGCCTAAGCGGGAGGGCGAACACCGGGGAGCTGTTTTTT. The variable domain in full, completed from reference TRBV11-2 and TRBJ2-2, reads EAGVAQSPRYKIIEKRQSVAFWCNPISGHATLYWYQQILGQGPKLLIQFQNNGVVDDSQLPKDRFSAERLKGVDSTLKIQPAKLEDSAVYLCASSLSGRANTGELFFGEGSRLTVL.